This entry lists 24 T cell receptor beta chains sequenced from one sample in a study of blood T cell repertoires in COVID-19. Only in-frame clones appear in the TCRdb table, and some are missing; sequencing was by immunoSEQ multiplex PCR. In the table there are approximately 180,000 clones, 70% to 90% of which are singletons. The sequenced sample consisted of peripheral blood. The receptors were sampled from a human donor in a cohort sampled during active COVID-19.

This sequence joins TRBV7-8 and TRBJ1-2; D gene uncertain. Germline V gene sequence: CDR1 SGHVS, CDR2 FQNEAQ. There are 11 residues in the CDR3. V was pared by 1 base and J by 9 bases, with 6 bases between. The CDR3 bases are TGTGCCAGCAGCTTAGGGACTCGCTACACCTTC. Its protein is CASSLGTRYTF.

This chain uses TRBV6-1 with TRBJ1-4; the D gene is possibly TRBD1 (5 bases). Trimming removed 2 bases at V and 4 bases at J, with 14 bases between. This CDR3 has 16 residues. In germline, CDR1 is MNHNS, CDR2 SASEGT. The CDR3 DNA sequence: TGTGCCAGCAGTGAACGATTCCCAGGGTATAATGAAAAACTGTTTTTT. Its translation is CASSERFPGYNEKLFF.

The rearrangement joins TRBV6-2 or TRBV6-3 to TRBJ2-2, with 7 bases aligning to TRBD2. CDR3 length: 16 amino acids. V trimming: 4 bases; J trimming: 0 bases; junction bases outside the gene matches: 5. The V gene's germline CDR1 is MNHEY and CDR2 SVGEGT. The chain's CDR3 is CASSLTSPSNTGELFF. DNA of the CDR3: TGTGCCAGCAGTTTGACTAGCCCATCGAACACCGGGGAGCTGTTTTTT.

J is TRBJ1-4 and V is TRBV10-2; a possible D gene is TRBD1 (5 bases). In germline, CDR1 is WSHSY, CDR2 SAAADI. The CDR3 length is 14 residues. The germline V and J ends were trimmed by 7 bases and 2 bases, with 11 bases remaining between them. CDR3 bases: TGCGCCAGCAACCCGGGGGGGACTAATGAAAAACTGTTTTTT. This sequence encodes CASNPGGTNEKLFF.

This sequence joins TRBV4-3 and TRBJ1-5, with D possibly matching TRBD1 (5 bases). Trimming took off 6 bases at V and 0 bases at J, with 15 bases between the two ends. The CDR3 is 16 residues long. The germline CDR1 and CDR2 sequences are LGHNA and YSLEER. The CDR3 spells CASRKERGISNQPQHF. Written as DNA, the CDR3 is TGCGCCAGCAGAAAGGAACGGGGGATTAGCAATCAGCCCCAGCATTTT.

CDR3 loop: CASSFGQTNYGYTF. The CDR3 DNA follows: TGCGCCAGCAGCTTCGGACAGACTAACTATGGCTACACCTTC. The chain is built from TRBV5-1 and TRBJ1-2; D possibly corresponds to TRBD1 (6 bases). CDR3 length equals 14 residues. V lost 2 bases, J lost 0 bases, and 8 bases lay in between. CDR1 is SGHRS and CDR2 is YFSETQ in the germline V gene.

The chain carries TRBV5-4 and TRBJ2-7; 7 positions agree with TRBD2. J was trimmed by 2 bases and V by 4 bases; bases with no gene match: 3. Germline loops: CDR1 SGHNT, CDR2 YYREEE (reference sequence). CDR3 length equals 13 residues. For the CDR3, the DNA is TGTGCCAGCAGCCCGGGGGGAGCCTACGAGCAGTACTTC. Amino acids: CASSPGGAYEQYF.

The J gene is TRBJ2-7, the V gene TRBV7-9; TRBD2 is a possible D gene (6 bases). The CDR3 extends over 15 amino acids. In germline, CDR1 is SEHNR, CDR2 FQNEAQ (reference sequence). V was pared by 7 bases and J by 3 bases, with 19 bases between. DNA for the CDR3: TGTGCCAGCACCCCAGCGGGCCCCACAGGCTACGAGCAGTACTTC. It encodes CASTPAGPTGYEQYF.

The V gene is TRBV5-1, the J gene TRBJ2-1, with a weak D call TRBD1 (5 bases). The germline V gene encodes CDR1 SGHRS and CDR2 YFSETQ. V dropped 4 bases and J dropped 8 bases, with 13 bases sitting between them. This CDR3 spans 13 amino acids. The CDR3 DNA follows: TGCGCCAGCAGCGTGGGGCCCCCCGATGAGCAGTTCTTC. Protein: CASSVGPPDEQFF.

The chain joins TRBV10-3 to TRBJ2-3, with TRBD1 identical over 12 bases. Germline trimming cut 3 bases from V and 7 bases from J; bases unmatched to any gene: 8. The CDR3 runs to 16 residues. Germline CDR1 is ENHRY and CDR2 is SYGVKD. The CDR3 sequence: CAISDPRDRGQHTQYF. In DNA, the CDR3 is TGTGCCATCAGTGACCCCCGGGACAGGGGGCAACATACGCAGTATTTT.

The V call is TRBV7-9, the J call TRBJ2-1; D might be TRBD1 (5 bases). CDR1 is SEHNR, CDR2 FQNEAQ, per germline (reference sequence). CDR3 length equals 14 residues. V lost 7 bases and J lost 2, with 12 bases in between. The CDR3 region has the DNA TGTGCCAGCACCTTTAGGGGTCCCTACAATGAGCAGTTCTTC. Encoded protein: CASTFRGPYNEQFF.

The chain recombines TRBV16 with TRBJ1-3; 12 bases align to TRBD1. CDR1 and CDR2 from the germline V gene are KGHSY and FQNENV. The CDR3 loop spans 17 amino acids. The V and J ends lost 2 bases and 4 bases, in that order; junction bases with no gene match: 6. CDR3 sequence: CASSQTGTGGIGNTIYF. CDR3 bases: TGTGCCAGCAGCCAAACCGGGACAGGGGGCATCGGAAACACCATATATTTT.

The chain links TRBV7-9 to TRBJ1-5; TRBD1 is a possible D gene (6 bases). Trimming left V 4 bases short and J 5 bases short, with 12 bases between. The length of the CDR3 is 14 residues. Germline CDR1 SEHNR, CDR2 FQNEAQ (reference sequence). This CDR3 reads CASSSSAGDQPQHF. Written as DNA, the CDR3 is TGTGCCAGCAGCTCTTCGGCAGGGGATCAGCCCCAGCATTTT.

The rearrangement joins TRBV5-4 to TRBJ2-2, with D possibly being TRBD2 (5 bases). Per germline, CDR1 SGHNT and CDR2 YYREEE (reference sequence). The V gene lost 0 bases and the J gene lost 0 bases, with 9 bases spanning the gap. The CDR3 length is 16 residues. CDR3 protein: CASSLEGSANTGELFF. DNA of the CDR3: TGTGCCAGCAGCTTGGAAGGGAGCGCGAACACCGGGGAGCTGTTTTTT.

This chain links TRBV6-6 with TRBJ1-1; D might be TRBD1 (5 bases). Germline CDR1 is MNHNY and CDR2 is SVGAGI (reference sequence). V was pared by 7 bases and J by 0 bases, with 9 bases between. The CDR3 has 13 residues. The CDR3 bases are TGTGCCAGCAACCAGGGATTGAACACTGAAGCTTTCTTT. Its translation: CASNQGLNTEAFF.

This chain links TRBV7-2 with TRBJ2-3; D ambiguous. This CDR3 spans 15 amino acids. The ends were cut back, 4 bases at V and 4 bases at J, with 15 bases in the middle. Germline-derived CDR1 and CDR2 are SGHTA and FQGNSA. The CDR3 sequence is CASSYYTLKPDTQYF. CDR3 sequence (DNA): TGTGCCAGCAGCTACTATACGTTAAAACCAGATACGCAGTATTTT.

This clone showed up just a few times. V usage is TRBV10-1 and J usage is TRBJ2-7, with a possible D match to TRBD1 (6 bases). Looked up from germline, CDR1 is WNHNN and CDR2 is SYGVQD (reference sequence). V was cut by 3 bases and J by 6 bases, with 15 bases left in between. CDR3 length: 14 residues. CDR3 DNA sequence: TGCGCCAGCAGTGAAACCGGGACACCCTCCGAGCAGTACTTC. Translating gives CASSETGTPSEQYF.

CDR3 amino acids: CASKGSGASNTGELFF. The DNA for the CDR3 is TGCGCCAGCAAGGGTAGCGGGGCCTCGAACACCGGGGAGCTGTTTTTT. The J gene is TRBJ2-2, the V gene TRBV4-1; 8 nucleotides match TRBD2. Per germline, CDR1 MGHRA and CDR2 YSYEKL. Trimming at V came to 7 bases and at J to 0 bases, leaving 7 bases not matched to a gene. CDR3 length: 16 amino acids.

The rearrangement uses TRBV6-6 and TRBJ2-5; the D gene is possibly TRBD1 (5 bases). The CDR3 extends over 14 amino acids. From germline, CDR1 is MNHNY and CDR2 SVGAGI (reference sequence). Trimming removed 2 bases from V and 3 bases from J, with 10 bases in between. The CDR3 bases are TGTGCCAGCAGTTACGTCCCAGGGAAAGAGACCCAGTACTTC. Translating gives CASSYVPGKETQYF.

The rearrangement uses TRBV7-9 and TRBJ1-2; unclear D gene. The CDR3 runs to 15 residues. The V end was cut by 1 base, the J end by 8 bases, with 17 bases between. Looked up from germline, CDR1 is SEHNR and CDR2 is FQNEAQ (reference sequence). CDR3: CASSLGVGLSSGYTF. The CDR3 nucleotides read TGTGCCAGCAGCTTAGGGGTTGGGCTTTCCTCCGGCTACACCTTC.

In this sample, this clone turned up once. The chain is built from TRBV27 and TRBJ2-3; 11 bases match TRBD2. Germline V lookup: CDR1 MNHEY, CDR2 SMNVEV (reference sequence). The CDR3 sequence is 16 residues long. V dropped 6 bases and J dropped 0; count of bases not matched to a gene: 5. The CDR3 region has the DNA TGTGCCAGCAGCCACAGGACTAGCGGGAGCACAGATACGCAGTATTTT. This codes for CASSHRTSGSTDTQYF.

The chain uses TRBV9 and TRBJ2-7; perhaps TRBD1 as D (6 bases). Germline V gene data show CDR1 as SGDLS and CDR2 as YYNGEE. Trimming left V 4 bases short and J 7 bases short, with 15 bases between. This CDR3 is built from 13 residues. CDR3 nucleotide sequence: TGTGCCAGCAGCCCGAGACAGGATTGGGAGCAGTACTTC. Amino acid sequence: CASSPRQDWEQYF. The full variable domain, completed using reference TRBV9 and TRBJ2-7, is DSGVTQTPKHLITATGQRVTLRCSPRSGDLSVYWYQQSLDQGLQFLIQYYNGEERAKGNILERFSAQQFPDLHSELNLSSLELGDSALYFCASSPRQDWEQYFGPGTRLTVT.

The CDR3 spells CASSPTGLVATNEKLFF. CDR3 sequence (DNA): TGTGCCAGCTCACCAACAGGGTTAGTTGCAACTAATGAAAAACTGTTTTTT. V is TRBV18 and J is TRBJ1-4; a weak D match, TRBD1 (6 bases). Germline V gene sequence: CDR1 KGHSH, CDR2 LQKENI. V was clipped by 2 bases and J by 0 bases, with 13 bases between them. The CDR3 contains 17 residues.

This rearrangement joins TRBV10-3 to TRBJ1-5, with D possibly matching TRBD1 (5 bases). The V gene's germline CDR1 is ENHRY and CDR2 SYGVKD. The CDR3 runs 14 residues. The V end was cut by 6 bases, the J end by 3 bases, with 12 bases between. The CDR3 DNA sequence: TGTGCCATCAGCGTGGGGCAAATCAATCAGCCCCAGCATTTT. This gives the protein CAISVGQINQPQHF.